This TCR beta chain was retrieved from a study of blood T cell repertoires in COVID-19 (dated by TCRdb to about 2020). Broadly, across the study: Samples from collaborators originated in the United States, Italy and Spain and spanned both the acute and convalescent phases of COVID-19. HLA class I and class II types, where available, came from metadata supplied by the sample provider rather than from assay-based typing. The prospective study material was composed of cDNA or gDNA derived from T cells, B-cell-depleted T cells, or PBMCs. The samples were drawn from two sources: the first 160 participants of the ongoing ImmuneRACE study, and 1,000 to 1,500 subjects contributed by 6 global collaborators. Sample metadata almost always included a de-identified subject ID, COVID-19 status, age in years and sex. Deeply sampled blood TCRbeta repertoires from subjects exposed to, actively infected with, or recovered from COVID-19 were included in the dataset. A freely available public database, intended as a resource for researchers studying the immune response to SARS-CoV-2, is where the repertoires were released. What the research found in general, with its limitations: Clinical and demographic metadata were provided uncurated, with the amount varying by source and participant.

Each collaborating institution followed its own protocols to collect whole blood in K2EDTA tubes. For TCRbeta analysis, collaborators shipped samples as frozen whole blood, isolated PBMCs, or DNA extracted from either of those sample types. With regard to this clone: Its antigen is currently not known. Qualities for individual bases were not recorded, and no much larger clone is one base off.

Including the terminal cysteine and phenylalanine, the CDR3 comprises 16 residues. Of all the DNA, just the CDR3 is kept, 48 bases in frame from base 1. Ends trimmed: V by 3 bases, J by 2 bases; bases unmatched to a gene: 5. CDR1 SSHAT and CDR2 FNYEAQ are derived from the germline V gene (reference sequence). The immunoSEQ Assay, a bias-controlled multiplex PCR, was used to amplify TCRbeta CDR3 regions from genomic DNA. The authors' analysis ran thus. Nucleated cell counts per sample were estimated from amplification of reference gene primers within the assay. To quantify the absolute abundance of each unique TCRbeta CDR3 rearrangement, sequence reads were collapsed and filtered. Productive Simpson clonality was computed per sample as the square root of Simpson's diversity index over productive rearrangements. Entries here come from immuneACCESS through TCRdb and include only in-frame sequences with V and J called. Some clones fail to appear in such tables; in the studies checked, an unresolved V gene covers under half of the shortfall, and the cause of the remainder is unknown. V and J calls and clone size are as listed in that table; D and trimming were resolved from the DNA. This sample holds fewer than 30,000 clones; 84% were observed only once. The ten largest account for more than 15% of the sample.

The sequenced sample consisted of peripheral blood. This receptor was taken from a man aged 65 to 85 with active COVID-19. The sequence links TRBV7-7 to TRBJ2-4, with 9 bases in between that match TRBD1. The DNA sequence is TGTGCCAGCAGCTTGGACAGGGGTAGAACCAAAAACATTCAGTACTTC. This codes for CASSLDRGRTKNIQYF.